This T cell receptor beta chain is drawn from a study of read filtering for tumor transcriptome and immune sequencing. Study-level background: Among patients, roughly 17 were male and some 15 female, aged roughly 40 to 90 (mean roughly 63). 8 or 9 patients were R-ISS I, some 15 were R-ISS II, 6 or 7 were R-ISS III. General study findings and limits: Dropping single-read clonotypes raised IR-seq and RNA-seq shared-clonotype correlation. Approximately 87% of IR-seq clonotypes had a single read, yet these held around 3.5% of reads.

The library was built from about 400 ng RNA with molecular barcoded adaptors for alpha/delta and beta/gamma chains. TCRdb re-analysed the reads in MiXCR, keeping a single row per CDR3 protein. The sample carries roughly 130,000 distinct CDR3 sequences, over 10% recorded once. With respect to this clonotype: The antigen is unknown. This may be a read error, as it is one base from a much larger clone.

The sequence came from a donor at least 40 years old with multiple myeloma. Specimen: a population of CD138-negative cells sorted from bone marrow.

Here the CDR3 DNA reads TGTGCCGGCAGTTCGGCGAGGAAAGCTTTCTTT. It encodes CAGSSARKAFF. The V and J genes are TRBV12-3 or TRBV12-4 and TRBJ1-1; unclear D gene. This CDR3 is 11 amino acids long.